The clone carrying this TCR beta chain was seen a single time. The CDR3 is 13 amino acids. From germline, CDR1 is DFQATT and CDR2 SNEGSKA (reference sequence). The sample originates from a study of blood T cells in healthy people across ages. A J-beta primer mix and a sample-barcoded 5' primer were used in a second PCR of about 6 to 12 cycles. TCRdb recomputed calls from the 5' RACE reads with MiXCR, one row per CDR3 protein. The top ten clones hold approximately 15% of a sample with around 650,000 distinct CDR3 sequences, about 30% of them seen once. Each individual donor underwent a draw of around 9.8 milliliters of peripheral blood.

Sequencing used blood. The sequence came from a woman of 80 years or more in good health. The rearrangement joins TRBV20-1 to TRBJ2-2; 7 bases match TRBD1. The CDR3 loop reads CSAQTTGDGELFF. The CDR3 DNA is TGCAGCGCTCAAACCACAGGGGACGGGGAGCTGTTTTTT.